These T cell receptor beta chains were read from a single sample in a study of technical replicates of blood from several donors. The repertoire was sequenced with immunoSEQ multiplex PCR; TCRdb's copy has only in-frame clones and lacks some. The sample has more than 70,000 clones, about 92% seen once. The specimen was T cells isolated from PBMCs. These receptors came from a human donor in good health. Each CDR3 is given with its conserved first and last residue. D genes are given only for firm matches. The size entry is marked missing in some rows and otherwise reads once, few, many or a size class.

clone size	CDR3 length	V gene	J gene	D gene	CDR3 DNA	CDR3 protein
NA	15	TRBV11-2	TRBJ1-1	NA	TGTGCCAGCAGCTTAGACTGGTCCAGGGAAAATGAAGCTTTCTTT	CASSLDWSRENEAFF
NA	12	TRBV30	TRBJ2-1	NA	TGTGCCTGGGGCCATCTACCGGGAGTTCAGTTCTTC	CAWGHLPGVQFF
NA	13	TRBV19	TRBJ1-1	NA	TGTGCCAGTACCCCTCCGGGTAACACTGAAGCTTTCTTT	CASTPPGNTEAFF
NA	15	TRBV7-2	TRBJ2-5	TRBD2	TGTGCCAGCAGCACCTGGACTAGCAAGTGGGAGACCCAGTACTTC	CASSTWTSKWETQYF
NA	12	TRBV10-2	TRBJ2-7	NA	TGCGCCAGCGCGAACTCCTTATACGAGCAGTACTTC	CASANSLYEQYF
NA	15	TRBV25-1	TRBJ1-5	TRBD1	TGTGCCAGCAGCGAAAAAGACAGGGCCGATCAGCCCCAGCATTTT	CASSEKDRADQPQHF
NA	14	TRBV28	TRBJ2-7	NA	TGTGCCAGCAGCGACCCAGGACAGATCTACGAGCAGTACTTC	CASSDPGQIYEQYF
NA	14	TRBV2	TRBJ2-5	TRBD2	TGTGCCAGCAGCATACTAGCGGATAACCAGACCCAGTACTTC	CASSILADNQTQYF
NA	14	TRBV7-9	TRBJ1-4	NA	TGTGCCAGCAGCTTGGCGCAGGTTAATGAAAAACTGTTTTTT	CASSLAQVNEKLFF
NA	15	TRBV7-3	TRBJ2-3	TRBD2	TGTGCCAGTAGCTTATCTAGCGGTAGCACAGATACGCAGTATTTT	CASSLSSGSTDTQYF
NA	13	TRBV6-5	TRBJ1-2	NA	TGTGCCAGCAGACCGGAGTATAACTATGGCTACACCTTC	CASRPEYNYGYTF
NA	13	TRBV7-6	TRBJ1-2	NA	TGTGCCAGCAGCTTATTATCCACCGGTGGCTACACCTTC	CASSLLSTGGYTF
NA	17	TRBV5-1	TRBJ1-1	TRBD1	TGCGCCAGCAGCCCCACGCAATGGACAGGGAGGGAGAGAGAAGCTTTCTTT	CASSPTQWTGREREAFF
NA	14	TRBV5-5	TRBJ2-3	NA	TGTGCCAGCAGCTTGGGGGGCGGCCCAGATACGCAGTATTTT	CASSLGGGPDTQYF
NA	14	TRBV7-9	TRBJ1-4	TRBD1	TGTGCCAGCACCTCGGGACAGCCGAATGAAAAACTGTTTTTT	CASTSGQPNEKLFF
NA	15	TRBV6-5	TRBJ2-7	TRBD1	TGTGCCAGCAGTAATTTACGGGACAGTTACTACGAGCAGTACTTC	CASSNLRDSYYEQYF
NA	17	TRBV28	TRBJ2-1	TRBD2	TGTGCCAGCAGTACCCCATTACTAGCGAGAGGACCAAATGAGCAGTTCTTC	CASSTPLLARGPNEQFF
once	14	TRBV27	TRBJ1-3	NA	TGTGCCAGCAGTTTTGGTAGCTCTGGAAACACCATATATTTT	CASSFGSSGNTIYF
NA	13	TRBV29-1	TRBJ2-1	NA	TGCAGCGTTACAGGGAGGGCCTACAATGAGCAGTTCTTC	CSVTGRAYNEQFF
once	13	TRBV30	TRBJ1-1	NA	TGTGCCTGGAATGTCCAGGGAGGGACTGAAGCTTTCTTT	CAWNVQGGTEAFF
NA	14	TRBV7-7	TRBJ1-1	NA	TGTGCTAGCAGCCCTGCGGGGGCCGACACTGAAGCTTTCTTT	CASSPAGADTEAFF
once	14	TRBV5-6	TRBJ2-1	NA	TGTGCCAGCAGCTTGGGACAGGAGTACAATGAGCAGTTCTTC	CASSLGQEYNEQFF
NA	13	TRBV6-1	TRBJ2-7	NA	TGTGCCAGCAGGGGGGGACTGTTTAACGAGCAGTACTTC	CASRGGLFNEQYF
NA	12	TRBV10-3	TRBJ1-2	NA	TGTGCCATGTCGAACGGGAACTATGGCTACACCTTC	CAMSNGNYGYTF
NA	15	TRBV5-1	TRBJ2-2	TRBD1	TGCGCCAGCAGCCCCGGGACAGGCTACACCGGGGAGCTGTTTTTT	CASSPGTGYTGELFF
once	15	TRBV6-5	TRBJ2-2	NA	TGTGCCAGCAGTTACTCATCAGGGGACACCGGGGAGCTGTTTTTT	CASSYSSGDTGELFF
NA	19	TRBV11-2	TRBJ2-3	TRBD2	TGTGCCAGCAGCCCACTAAGACTTGTAGCGGGAGGGCCCACAGATACGCAGTATTTT	CASSPLRLVAGGPTDTQYF
NA	17	TRBV14	TRBJ1-1	NA	TGTGCCAGCAGCCAAGTGTATCGGGGGGCGCGGGTCACTGAAGCTTTCTTT	CASSQVYRGARVTEAFF
NA	15	TRBV5-1	TRBJ1-1	NA	TGCGCCAGCAGCCGAAGTGCCGACAGGAACACTGAAGCTTTCTTT	CASSRSADRNTEAFF
NA	14	TRBV7-6	TRBJ2-7	NA	TGTGCCAGCAGCCCGACGGGTTTCTCCTACGAGCAGTACTTC	CASSPTGFSYEQYF
once	19	TRBV28	TRBJ1-2	TRBD1	TGTGCCAGCAGTTCCTTACCCTTTGGGAGGACAGGATCTCTCGATGGCTACACCTTC	CASSSLPFGRTGSLDGYTF
NA	15	TRBV9	TRBJ2-2	NA	TGTGCCAGCAGCGTAGGGTCAGCGAAAACCGGGGAGCTGTTTTTT	CASSVGSAKTGELFF
NA	16	TRBV4-1	TRBJ2-7	NA	TGCGCCAGCAGCCCGCTGGGGCCCCCTGTCCTCTACGAGCAGTACTTC	CASSPLGPPVLYEQYF